These 21 T cell receptor beta chains share one sample of origin, sequenced in a study of OX40 agonist ivuxolimab in advanced cancers. Assay: immunoSEQ multiplex PCR; the TCRdb copy retains only in-frame clones and omits some. Of tens of thousands of clones detected, around 88% appear once; the ten largest clones hold 1.1% to 1.5%. The input for sequencing was CD4+ or CD8+ T cells sorted from blood, taken in a trial of the OX40 agonist ivuxolimab. The receptors derive from an adult with an advanced solid tumor such as melanoma, head and neck, liver or kidney cancer.

The table lists this clone with a count of one. This sequence joins TRBV5-1 and TRBJ1-4, with 7 bases matching TRBD1. CDR1 and CDR2 (germline): SGHRS, YFSETQ. The CDR3 is made up of 18 amino acids. V shed 4 bases, J shed 5 bases, and the junction held 17 bases outside the gene matches. The CDR3 DNA follows: TGCGCCAGCAGCCTATCCGGGACAGCGGCTCGACTGAATGAAAAACTGTTTTTT. Protein sequence: CASSLSGTAARLNEKLFF.

The chain couples TRBV13 to TRBJ1-1, with unresolved D. The CDR3 runs to 13 residues. V lost 10 bases and J 1 base, leaving 13 bases between the germline ends. The germline CDR1 and CDR2 sequences are PRHDT and FYEKMQ (reference sequence). CDR3 in amino acids: CATLRRGNTEAFF. The CDR3 DNA reads TGTGCCACCCTTCGACGAGGGAACACTGAAGCTTTCTTT.

The chain recombines TRBV2 with TRBJ2-1; 13 bases agree with TRBD2. The junction had 2 bases not matched to a gene; V was cut back by 6 bases and J by 9 bases. The CDR3 loop spans 13 amino acids. Germline V gene data show CDR1 as SNHLY and CDR2 as FYNNEI. As DNA, the CDR3 is TGTGCCAGCAGACGACTAGCGGGGGGTGAGCAGTTCTTC. This translates into CASRRLAGGEQFF.

In this sample, this clone turned up once. The CDR3 bases are TGTGCCTGGAGTTACTATTCAGGGGCGGCAGGCTTCAATGAAAAACTGTTTTTT. It yields the protein CAWSYYSGAAGFNEKLFF. The chain is built from TRBV30 and TRBJ1-4; D is possibly TRBD1 (6 bases). Germline-derived CDR1 and CDR2 are GTSNPN and SVGIG (reference sequence). V was clipped by 2 bases and J by 5 bases, with 24 bases between them. This CDR3 has 18 amino acids.

A few counts support this clone. The chain has TRBV4-1 and TRBJ2-1; D perhaps matches TRBD2 (5 bases). The CDR3 spans 16 residues. CDR1 MGHRA and CDR2 YSYEKL come from the germline V gene. The ends were cut back, 6 bases at V and 8 bases at J, with 23 bases in the middle. This CDR3 reads CASSIGRAPSVYEQFF. In nucleotides, the CDR3 is TGCGCCAGCAGTATCGGGCGGGCTCCCTCGGTATATGAGCAGTTCTTC.

J is TRBJ1-6 and V is TRBV19; D not certain. The CDR3 has 15 residues. CDR1 is LNHDA, CDR2 SQIVND, per germline (reference sequence). V was shortened by 2 bases and J by 0 bases, with 5 bases between the two germline ends. CDR3 nucleotides: TGTGCCAGTAGTATAAGCAACTCCTATAATTCACCCCTCCACTTT. Translation gives CASSISNSYNSPLHF.

This clone is a singleton in its sample. The V gene is TRBV5-1, the J gene TRBJ1-1, with TRBD1 identical over 8 bases. With 5 bases clipped from V and 0 bases from J, the junction kept 6 bases outside the gene matches. The CDR3 consists of 15 residues. Germline V gene data show CDR1 as SGHRS and CDR2 as YFSETQ. In DNA form, the CDR3 reads TGCGCCAGCAGTAGGGGACAGGTAATGAACACTGAAGCTTTCTTT. It encodes CASSRGQVMNTEAFF.

The CDR3 sequence is CASSLGRASYEQYF. CDR3 coding DNA: TGTGCCAGCAGCTTAGGGAGGGCCTCCTACGAGCAGTACTTC. The rearrangement joins TRBV7-9 to TRBJ2-7; D might be TRBD2 (6 bases). There are 14 residues in the CDR3. The V and J ends lost 1 base and 0 bases respectively, with 7 bases between them. Germline assignment: CDR1 SEHNR and CDR2 FQNEAQ (reference sequence).

This clone is a singleton in its sample. The CDR3 DNA reads as TGTGCCAGCAGTGACTCCACACGCCCACATGAGCAGTTCTTC. Protein sequence: CASSDSTRPHEQFF. The chain links TRBV2 to TRBJ2-1; D remains unclear. In germline, CDR1 is SNHLY, CDR2 FYNNEI. Trimming took 3 bases from V and 8 from J, leaving 14 bases between them. The length of the CDR3 is 14 residues.

The chain links TRBV7-8 to TRBJ2-1, with D hard to call. The V gene's germline CDR1 is SGHVS and CDR2 FQNEAQ. Trimming pared 1 base from V and 10 bases from J, leaving 11 bases between. This CDR3 has 13 residues. The CDR3 loop is CASSLGVFGEQFF. The CDR3 DNA follows: TGTGCCAGCAGCTTAGGAGTTTTCGGAGAGCAGTTCTTC.

This clone was seen only once. The rearrangement uses TRBV7-2 and TRBJ2-1, with D perhaps matching TRBD1 or TRBD2 (5 bases each). Between the trimmed V and J ends, which lost 1 base and 0 bases, there was a span of 10 bases. Germline CDR1 SGHTA, CDR2 FQGNSA. This CDR3 has 16 residues. Here the CDR3 reads CASSLVGDASYNEQFF. For the CDR3, the DNA is TGTGCCAGCAGCTTAGTAGGGGACGCCTCCTACAATGAGCAGTTCTTC.

The V call is TRBV18, the J call TRBJ1-5, with 12 bases fitting TRBD1. The CDR3 contains 17 residues. In germline, CDR1 is KGHSH, CDR2 LQKENI. V trimming: 6 bases; J trimming: 3 bases; junction bases outside the gene matches: 9. CDR3: CASSPGTGGFDNQPQHF. For the CDR3, the DNA is TGTGCCAGCTCCCCGGGGACAGGGGGCTTCGACAATCAGCCCCAGCATTTT. Using reference TRBV18 and TRBJ1-5 for the parts outside the CDR3, the full variable domain is NAGVMQNPRHLVRRRGQEARLRCSPMKGHSHVYWYRQLPEEGLKFMVYLQKENIIDESGMPKERFSAEFPKEGPSILRIQQVVRGDSAAYFCASSPGTGGFDNQPQHFGDGTRLSIL.

This clone was found a few times. The rearrangement links TRBV28 to TRBJ1-2, with TRBD1 matching 12 bases. The V and J ends lost 7 bases and 6 bases, in that order; junction bases with no gene match: 18. The V gene's germline CDR1 is MDHEN and CDR2 SYDVKM. This CDR3 is 18 amino acids long. Here the CDR3 DNA reads TGTGCCAGCACCGTCCTACTTCCGGGACAGGGGGCGCAGAATGGCTACACCTTC. Translation: CASTVLLPGQGAQNGYTF.

The chain combines TRBV27 with TRBJ2-4, with TRBD1 identical over 7 bases. Looked up from germline, CDR1 is MNHEY and CDR2 is SMNVEV (reference sequence). The CDR3 consists of 14 residues. V shed 4 bases, J shed 7 bases, and the junction held 7 bases outside the gene matches. CDR3 in amino acids: CASSSRDSANIQYF. The CDR3 nucleotides are TGTGCCAGCAGTTCCCGGGACAGTGCTAACATTCAGTACTTC.

The rearrangement joins TRBV19 to TRBJ2-7, with TRBD1 matching 10 bases. J lost 2 bases, V lost 4 bases, and 5 bases had no gene match. CDR3 length: 15 amino acids. Germline V gene data show CDR1 as LNHDA and CDR2 as SQIVND (reference sequence). The CDR3 DNA sequence: TGTGCCAGTAGTAACCTCGGGACAGGGGCCTACGAGCAGTACTTC. It specifies CASSNLGTGAYEQYF. Combining the CDR3 with reference TRBV19 and TRBJ2-7 gives the whole variable domain DGGITQSPKYLFRKEGQNVTLSCEQNLNHDAMYWYRQDPGQGLRLIYYSQIVNDFQKGDIAEGYSVSREKKESFPLTVTSAQKNPTAFYLCASSNLGTGAYEQYFGPGTRLTVT.

The chain links TRBV30 to TRBJ2-2; D ambiguous. The CDR3 extends over 13 amino acids. Looked up from germline, CDR1 is GTSNPN and CDR2 is SVGIG (reference sequence). Trimming removed 3 bases at V and 4 bases at J, with 9 bases between. The CDR3 region has the DNA TGTGCCTGGAGAGGTTATTTCACCGGGGAGCTGTTTTTT. It encodes CAWRGYFTGELFF.

The chain couples TRBV25-1 to TRBJ2-5; a possible D gene is TRBD2 (5 bases). CDR3 length: 13 residues. CDR1 and CDR2 (germline): MGHDK, SYGVNS. V dropped 4 bases and J dropped 9 bases, with 15 bases sitting between them. Here the CDR3 DNA reads TGTGCCAGCAGTGCTGCCTCCCAGGAGGCCCAGTACTTC. This translates into CASSAASQEAQYF.

This chain joins TRBV10-2 and TRBJ2-5; the D gene is possibly TRBD2 (5 bases). The CDR3 contains 15 residues. CDR1 and CDR2 from the germline V gene are WSHSY and SAAADI. V was pared by 1 base and J by 0 bases, with 9 bases between. CDR3: CASSELGLNQETQYF. CDR3 coding DNA: TGCGCCAGCAGTGAGTTAGGACTTAACCAAGAGACCCAGTACTTC.

The V call is TRBV6-5, the J call TRBJ2-7; D remains unclear. Germline CDR1 and CDR2: MNHEY and SVGAGI. Trimming pared 0 bases from V and 8 bases from J, leaving 5 bases between. The CDR3 runs to 11 residues. The CDR3 nucleotides are TGTGCCAGCAGTTACTCGTCCAAGCAGTACTTC. As protein: CASSYSSKQYF.

The chain couples TRBV25-1 to TRBJ2-7, with 8 bases aligning to TRBD1. This CDR3 region has 17 residues. V gave up 3 bases and J gave up 3 bases; unmatched junction bases: 13. CDR1 and CDR2 from the germline V gene are MGHDK and SYGVNS. The CDR3 loop is CASSDSQGARRFYEQYF. The CDR3 bases are TGTGCCAGCAGTGACTCGCAGGGGGCCCGACGATTCTACGAGCAGTACTTC.

This clone has just one count. CDR3 DNA sequence: TGTGCCAGCAGCCGGACAGGGCTCTACGAGCAGTACTTC. Translation: CASSRTGLYEQYF. The chain uses TRBV2 and TRBJ2-7, with 8 bases identical to TRBD1. With 6 bases clipped from V and 3 bases from J, the junction kept 4 bases outside the gene matches. Germline V lookup: CDR1 SNHLY, CDR2 FYNNEI. This CDR3 region has 13 residues.